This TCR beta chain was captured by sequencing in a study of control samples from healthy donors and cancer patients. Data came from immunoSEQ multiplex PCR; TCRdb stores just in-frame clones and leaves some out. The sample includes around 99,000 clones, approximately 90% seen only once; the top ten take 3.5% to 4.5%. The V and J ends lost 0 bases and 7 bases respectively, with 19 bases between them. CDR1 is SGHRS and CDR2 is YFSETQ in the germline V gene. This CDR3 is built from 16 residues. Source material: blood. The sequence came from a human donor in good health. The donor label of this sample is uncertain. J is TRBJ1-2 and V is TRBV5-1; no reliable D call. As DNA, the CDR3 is TGCGCCAGCAGCTTGGATCCGGGATCGGAAACGGGTGGCTACACCTTC. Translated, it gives CASSLDPGSETGGYTF.